The rows below give T cell receptor beta chains drawn from one sample of a study of chemoradiotherapy in HPV16-positive cancers. Here immunoSEQ multiplex PCR was the method, and the copy in TCRdb shows in-frame clones only, minus some. The sample includes 12,000 to 15,000 clones, around 90% seen only once; the top ten take around 2.9%. The specimen comprised blood, sampled from a patient who underwent chemoradiotherapy. These receptors were collected from a human donor with HPV-associated anogenital cancer. Each CDR3 is given with its conserved first and last residue. Fields, in order: V gene, D gene, J gene, clone size, CDR3 protein, CDR3 DNA. A D gene is named only where the DNA matches it firmly. Size tells how often a clone was seen (once, few, many) or the class of an expanded clone, and some rows leave it out.

V: TRBV10-2
D: TRBD2
J: TRBJ2-1
size: -
CDR3: CASSHKTGGNEQFF
DNA: TGCGCCAGCAGCCACAAGACGGGGGGCAATGAGCAGTTCTTC

V: TRBV4-2
D: TRBD2
J: TRBJ2-3
size: -
CDR3: CASSPTSGGNTDTQYF
DNA: TGTGCCAGCAGCCCGACTAGCGGGGGGAACACAGATACGCAGTATTTT

V: TRBV28
D: -
J: TRBJ1-5
size: -
CDR3: CASSLLRGARQPQHF
DNA: TGTGCCAGCAGTCTCCTACGGGGGGCAAGACAGCCCCAGCATTTT

V: TRBV30
D: -
J: TRBJ2-2
size: -
CDR3: CACPTRQNTGELFF
DNA: TGTGCCTGCCCAACGCGACAGAACACCGGGGAGCTGTTTTTT

V: TRBV6-5
D: TRBD1
J: TRBJ1-6
size: -
CDR3: CASSYRDRDSPLHF
DNA: TGTGCCAGCAGTTACCGGGACAGGGATTCACCCCTCCACTTT

V: TRBV20-1
D: -
J: TRBJ2-1
size: -
CDR3: CSAIEVSEQFF
DNA: TGCAGTGCTATCGAGGTCAGTGAGCAGTTCTTC

V: TRBV9
D: -
J: TRBJ2-3
size: -
CDR3: CASSPGDPWGYEVDTQYF
DNA: TGTGCCAGCAGCCCAGGAGACCCATGGGGTTATGAGGTAGATACGCAGTATTTT

V: TRBV5-1
D: TRBD2
J: TRBJ2-7
size: -
CDR3: CASSRLERGYEQYF
DNA: TGCGCCAGCAGTAGGTTAGAGCGGGGCTACGAGCAGTACTTC

V: TRBV30
D: -
J: TRBJ1-2
size: -
CDR3: CAWSVYGGISGYTF
DNA: TGTGCCTGGAGTGTATATGGGGGCATAAGTGGCTACACCTTC

V: TRBV9
D: -
J: TRBJ1-2
size: -
CDR3: CASSPDSKYGYTF
DNA: TGTGCCAGCAGCCCGGACAGCAAATATGGCTACACCTTC

V: TRBV21-1
D: -
J: TRBJ2-7
size: -
CDR3: CAAGGRELISYEQYF
DNA: TGTGCCGCCGGCGGGCGGGAGTTAATCTCCTACGAGCAGTACTTC

V: TRBV7-3
D: -
J: TRBJ2-2
size: -
CDR3: CASSPSLNTGELFF
DNA: TGTGCCAGCAGCCCTTCCCTGAACACCGGGGAGCTGTTTTTT

V: TRBV19
D: TRBD1
J: TRBJ2-7
size: -
CDR3: CASSTRTGSSYEQYF
DNA: TGTGCCAGTAGTACGAGGACAGGGTCCTCCTACGAGCAGTACTTC

V: TRBV6-5
D: -
J: TRBJ1-6
size: -
CDR3: CASSYVISYNSPLHF
DNA: TGTGCCAGCAGTTACGTCATCTCCTATAATTCACCCCTCCACTTT

V: TRBV7-7
D: -
J: TRBJ2-3
size: -
CDR3: CASSLRAGYADTQYF
DNA: TGTGCCAGCAGCTTAAGGGCAGGGTATGCAGATACGCAGTATTTT

V: TRBV5-1
D: -
J: TRBJ2-3
size: -
CDR3: CASSLVGGAASSTDTQYF
DNA: TGCGCCAGCAGCTTGGTAGGCGGGGCCGCATCTAGCACAGATACGCAGTATTTT

V: TRBV18
D: -
J: TRBJ1-1
size: -
CDR3: CASSPMGGSDTEAFF
DNA: TGTGCCAGCTCACCCATGGGGGGCTCCGACACTGAAGCTTTCTTT

V: TRBV10-3
D: -
J: TRBJ1-1
size: -
CDR3: CAISVGQTGVAFF
DNA: TGTGCCATCAGTGTAGGGCAGACAGGCGTGGCTTTCTTT

V: TRBV6-6
D: TRBD1
J: TRBJ1-4
size: -
CDR3: CASSSGQGNEKLFF
DNA: TGTGCCAGCAGTTCCGGACAGGGTAATGAAAAACTGTTTTTT

V: TRBV6-1
D: -
J: TRBJ2-7
size: once
CDR3: CASSEDRAFDEQYF
DNA: TGTGCCAGCAGTGAAGACAGGGCTTTCGACGAGCAGTACTTC

V: TRBV19
D: -
J: TRBJ2-3
size: -
CDR3: CASNDRDRTDTQYF
DNA: TGTGCCAGTAATGACAGAGATCGCACAGATACGCAGTATTTT

V: TRBV11-1
D: -
J: TRBJ1-1
size: -
CDR3: CASSQRGWAEAFF
DNA: TGTGCCAGCAGCCAACGAGGGTGGGCTGAAGCTTTCTTT

V: TRBV10-3
D: -
J: TRBJ1-2
size: few
CDR3: CAISGQDYGYTF
DNA: TGTGCCATCAGTGGGCAGGACTATGGCTACACCTTC

V: TRBV7-9
D: -
J: TRBJ1-1
size: -
CDR3: CASSFRPYGVNTEAFF
DNA: TGTGCCAGCAGTTTCAGACCATATGGGGTAAACACTGAAGCTTTCTTT

V: TRBV19
D: TRBD2
J: TRBJ2-1
size: -
CDR3: CASSISRGVHNEQFF
DNA: TGTGCCAGTAGTATTTCACGGGGGGTGCACAATGAGCAGTTCTTC

V: TRBV15
D: TRBD1
J: TRBJ1-1
size: -
CDR3: CATGEGASTEAFF
DNA: TGTGCCACCGGTGAGGGGGCGAGCACTGAAGCTTTCTTT

V: TRBV7-3
D: -
J: TRBJ2-3
size: -
CDR3: CASSLSPASTDTQYF
DNA: TGTGCCAGCAGCTTAAGCCCAGCTAGCACAGATACGCAGTATTTT

V: TRBV27
D: -
J: TRBJ1-2
size: -
CDR3: CASTPAAGAHYIYGYTF
DNA: TGTGCCAGCACCCCCGCGGCAGGGGCTCACTATATATATGGCTACACCTTC

V: TRBV5-1
D: TRBD1
J: TRBJ1-3
size: -
CDR3: CASSAATGSGNTIYF
DNA: TGCGCCAGCAGCGCTGCGACAGGGTCGGGAAACACCATATATTTT

V: TRBV27
D: -
J: TRBJ2-7
size: -
CDR3: CASSFRIGPYEQYF
DNA: TGTGCCAGCAGTTTCCGGATAGGGCCCTACGAGCAGTACTTC

V: TRBV19
D: -
J: TRBJ2-7
size: -
CDR3: CASSTGRSASYEQYF
DNA: TGTGCCAGTAGTACCGGACGTAGCGCAAGCTACGAGCAGTACTTC

V: TRBV20-1
D: -
J: TRBJ1-1
size: once
CDR3: CSGAHNTEAFF
DNA: TGCAGTGGGGCGCATAACACTGAAGCTTTCTTT

V: TRBV9
D: TRBD2
J: TRBJ2-3
size: -
CDR3: CASSTSGGATDTQYF
DNA: TGTGCCAGCAGCACAAGCGGGGGGGCCACAGATACGCAGTATTTT

V: TRBV2
D: TRBD1
J: TRBJ1-1
size: -
CDR3: CASSLRTGGQNTEAFF
DNA: TGTGCCAGCAGCCTTAGGACAGGGGGCCAGAACACTGAAGCTTTCTTT

V: TRBV11-3
D: TRBD2
J: TRBJ2-5
size: once
CDR3: CASSSAGGRETQYF
DNA: TGTGCCAGCAGCTCAGCGGGGGGGCGGGAGACCCAGTACTTC

V: TRBV30
D: -
J: TRBJ1-2
size: -
CDR3: CAWSRAFYGYTF
DNA: TGTGCCTGGAGCCGGGCCTTTTACGGCTACACCTTC

V: TRBV7-9
D: -
J: TRBJ2-3
size: -
CDR3: CASSWGARGDTQYF
DNA: TGTGCCAGCAGCTGGGGGGCCCGTGGAGATACGCAGTATTTT

V: TRBV5-4
D: TRBD1
J: TRBJ2-7
size: -
CDR3: CASSLKRTGGNYEQYF
DNA: TGTGCCAGCAGCTTGAAAAGGACAGGGGGTAACTACGAGCAGTACTTC

V: TRBV4-1
D: TRBD1
J: TRBJ1-1
size: -
CDR3: CASSHLLGGRTHTEAFF
DNA: TGCGCCAGCAGCCACCTCCTAGGGGGCAGGACGCACACTGAAGCTTTCTTT

V: TRBV11-1
D: -
J: TRBJ2-3
size: -
CDR3: CASSHYGRGWPDTQYF
DNA: TGTGCCAGCAGCCATTATGGACGGGGGTGGCCAGATACGCAGTATTTT

V: TRBV5-6
D: -
J: TRBJ1-1
size: -
CDR3: CASSLYGRGGNTEAFF
DNA: TGTGCCAGCAGCTTGTACGGTCGCGGCGGAAACACTGAAGCTTTCTTT

V: TRBV7-9
D: -
J: TRBJ2-1
size: -
CDR3: CASSLSSPLEQFF
DNA: TGTGCCAGCAGCCTCTCTAGCCCTCTTGAGCAGTTCTTC

V: TRBV5-5
D: -
J: TRBJ2-2
size: -
CDR3: CASSLEWRAGELFF
DNA: TGTGCCAGCAGCTTGGAATGGAGGGCCGGGGAGCTGTTTTTT

V: TRBV9
D: TRBD1
J: TRBJ1-2
size: -
CDR3: CASSFRQGRDGYTF
DNA: TGTGCCAGCAGCTTCCGACAGGGGAGGGATGGCTACACCTTC

V: TRBV5-5
D: -
J: TRBJ2-7
size: -
CDR3: CASSLQALGIYEQYF
DNA: TGTGCCAGCAGCTTGCAGGCTCTGGGTATCTACGAGCAGTACTTC

V: TRBV12-2
D: -
J: TRBJ1-5
size: -
CDR3: CASPPWKGQGDRGDSNQPQHF
DNA: TGTGCAAGTCCCCCCTGGAAGGGACAGGGGGACCGGGGGGATAGCAATCAGCCCCAGCATTTT

V: TRBV7-2
D: TRBD1
J: TRBJ1-1
size: once
CDR3: CASSTRDRVSFTEAFF
DNA: TGTGCCAGCAGCACCCGGGACAGGGTTTCCTTCACTGAAGCTTTCTTT

V: TRBV5-5
D: TRBD1
J: TRBJ2-2
size: -
CDR3: CASSFDPQGDTGELFF
DNA: TGTGCCAGCAGCTTTGATCCGCAGGGGGACACCGGGGAGCTGTTTTTT

V: TRBV4-1
D: -
J: TRBJ1-2
size: few
CDR3: CASSQEAYGYTF
DNA: TGCGCCAGCAGCCAAGAAGCCTATGGCTACACCTTC

V: TRBV5-6
D: -
J: TRBJ1-1
size: -
CDR3: CASSFMNTEAFF
DNA: TGTGCCAGCAGCTTTATGAACACTGAAGCTTTCTTT

V: TRBV30
D: -
J: TRBJ1-3
size: once
CDR3: CARETGSGNTIYF
DNA: TGTGCCCGAGAGACAGGCTCTGGAAACACCATATATTTT

V: TRBV9
D: -
J: TRBJ2-7
size: -
CDR3: CASSVGQGTTYEQYF
DNA: TGTGCCAGCAGCGTAGGGCAGGGTACTACCTACGAGCAGTACTTC

V: TRBV5-8
D: -
J: TRBJ1-2
size: -
CDR3: CASSPTGNYGYTF
DNA: TGTGCCAGCAGCCCAACGGGGAACTATGGCTACACCTTC

V: TRBV14
D: -
J: TRBJ2-1
size: -
CDR3: CASSQEGGGLYNEQFF
DNA: TGTGCCAGCAGCCAAGAGGGAGGGGGGTTGTACAATGAGCAGTTCTTC

V: TRBV9
D: -
J: TRBJ1-4
size: once
CDR3: CASSVEGGSGAEKLFF
DNA: TGTGCCAGCAGCGTAGAGGGTGGAAGCGGGGCTGAAAAACTGTTTTTT

V: TRBV10-1
D: TRBD1
J: TRBJ2-2
size: -
CDR3: CASSEDRVTGELFF
DNA: TGCGCCAGCAGTGAAGACAGGGTCACCGGGGAGCTGTTTTTT

V: TRBV9
D: TRBD1
J: TRBJ2-5
size: -
CDR3: CASSVGTGIGQETQYF
DNA: TGTGCCAGCAGCGTAGGGACAGGGATCGGCCAAGAGACCCAGTACTTC

V: TRBV4-2
D: -
J: TRBJ1-5
size: -
CDR3: CASSQEHSNQPQHF
DNA: TGTGCCAGCAGCCAAGAACACAGCAATCAGCCCCAGCATTTT

V: TRBV7-7
D: TRBD1
J: TRBJ2-5
size: -
CDR3: CASSFAKDRGETQYF
DNA: TGTGCTAGCAGCTTCGCCAAGGACAGGGGGGAGACCCAGTACTTC

V: TRBV5-1
D: -
J: TRBJ1-4
size: -
CDR3: CASSLNRRSTNEKLFF
DNA: TGCGCCAGCAGCTTGAACAGGCGATCAACTAATGAAAAACTGTTTTTT